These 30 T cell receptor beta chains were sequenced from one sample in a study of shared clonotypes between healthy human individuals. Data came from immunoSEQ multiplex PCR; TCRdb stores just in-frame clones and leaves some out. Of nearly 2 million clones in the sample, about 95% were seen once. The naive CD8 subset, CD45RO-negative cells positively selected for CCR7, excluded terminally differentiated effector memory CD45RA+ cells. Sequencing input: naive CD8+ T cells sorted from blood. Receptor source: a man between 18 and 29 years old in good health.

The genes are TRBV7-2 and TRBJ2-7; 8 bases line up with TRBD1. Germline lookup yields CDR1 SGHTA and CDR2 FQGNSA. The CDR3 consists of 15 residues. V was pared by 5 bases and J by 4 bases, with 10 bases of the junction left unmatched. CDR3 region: CASSTGTGTGYEQYF. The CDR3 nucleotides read TGTGCCAGCAGCACAGGGACCGGGACAGGTTACGAGCAGTACTTC.

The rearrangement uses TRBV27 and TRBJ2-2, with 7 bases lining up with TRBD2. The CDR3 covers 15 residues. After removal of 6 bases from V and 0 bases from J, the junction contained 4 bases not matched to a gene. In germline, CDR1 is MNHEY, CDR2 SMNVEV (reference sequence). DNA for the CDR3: TGTGCCAGCAGCTCTAGCGGACCGAACACCGGGGAGCTGTTTTTT. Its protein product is CASSSSGPNTGELFF.

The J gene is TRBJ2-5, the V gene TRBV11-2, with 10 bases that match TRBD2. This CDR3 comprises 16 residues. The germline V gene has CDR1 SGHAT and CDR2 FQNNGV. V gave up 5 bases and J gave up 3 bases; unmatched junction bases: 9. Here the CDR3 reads CASSPGGLAGEETQYF. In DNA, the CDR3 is TGTGCCAGCAGCCCTGGTGGGCTAGCGGGGGAAGAGACCCAGTACTTC. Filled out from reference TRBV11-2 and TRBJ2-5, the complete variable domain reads EAGVAQSPRYKIIEKRQSVAFWCNPISGHATLYWYQQILGQGPKLLIQFQNNGVVDDSQLPKDRFSAERLKGVDSTLKIQPAKLEDSAVYLCASSPGGLAGEETQYFGPGTRLLVL.

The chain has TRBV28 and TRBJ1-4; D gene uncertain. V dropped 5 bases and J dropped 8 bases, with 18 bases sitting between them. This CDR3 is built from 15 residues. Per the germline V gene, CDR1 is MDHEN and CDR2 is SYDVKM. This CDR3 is CASSATVRSYEKLFF. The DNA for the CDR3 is TGTGCCAGCAGTGCCACCGTGAGGTCCTACGAAAAACTGTTTTTT.

The CDR3 loop reads CASSLAVGQEEEQFF. In DNA, the CDR3 is TGTGCCAGCAGCTTAGCAGTAGGCCAAGAGGAGGAGCAGTTCTTC. The chain carries TRBV7-9 and TRBJ2-1; no definite D call. This CDR3 spans 15 amino acids. Germline V gene data show CDR1 as SEHNR and CDR2 as FQNEAQ (reference sequence). V shed 0 bases and J shed 10 bases, with 16 bases lying between them. Full variable domain (missing parts from reference TRBV7-9 and TRBJ2-1): DTGVSQNPRHKITKRGQNVTFRCDPISEHNRLYWYRQTLGQGPEFLTYFQNEAQLEKSRLLSDRFSAERPKGSFSTLEIQRTEQGDSAMYLCASSLAVGQEEEQFFGPGTRLTVL.

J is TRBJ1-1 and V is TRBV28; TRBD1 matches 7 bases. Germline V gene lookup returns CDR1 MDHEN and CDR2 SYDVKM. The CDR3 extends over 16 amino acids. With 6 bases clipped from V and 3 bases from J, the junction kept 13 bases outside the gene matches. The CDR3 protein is CASSLTRDSEDTEAFF. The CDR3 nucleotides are TGTGCCAGCAGCCTTACCCGGGACAGCGAGGACACTGAAGCTTTCTTT.

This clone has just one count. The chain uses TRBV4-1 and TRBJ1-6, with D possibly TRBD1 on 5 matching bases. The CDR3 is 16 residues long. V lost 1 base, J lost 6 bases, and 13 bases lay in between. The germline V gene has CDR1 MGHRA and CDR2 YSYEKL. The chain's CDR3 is CASSQVGPGGNSPLHF. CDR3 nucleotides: TGCGCCAGCAGCCAAGTGGGGCCGGGGGGTAATTCACCCCTCCACTTT.

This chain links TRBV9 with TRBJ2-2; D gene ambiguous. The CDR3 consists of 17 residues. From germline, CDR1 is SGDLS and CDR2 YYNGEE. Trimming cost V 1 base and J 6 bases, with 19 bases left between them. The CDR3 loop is CASSVFRMASGPGELFF. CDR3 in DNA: TGTGCCAGCAGCGTATTTCGGATGGCGTCGGGCCCCGGGGAGCTGTTTTTT. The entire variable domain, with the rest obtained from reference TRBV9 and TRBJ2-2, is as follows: DSGVTQTPKHLITATGQRVTLRCSPRSGDLSVYWYQQSLDQGLQFLIQYYNGEERAKGNILERFSAQQFPDLHSELNLSSLELGDSALYFCASSVFRMASGPGELFFGEGSRLTVL.

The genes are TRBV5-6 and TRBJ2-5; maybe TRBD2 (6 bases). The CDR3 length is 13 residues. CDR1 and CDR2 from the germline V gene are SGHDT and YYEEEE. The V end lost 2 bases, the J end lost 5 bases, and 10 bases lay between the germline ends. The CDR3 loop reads CASSFGGYETQYF. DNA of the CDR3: TGTGCCAGCAGCTTTGGAGGGTACGAGACCCAGTACTTC.

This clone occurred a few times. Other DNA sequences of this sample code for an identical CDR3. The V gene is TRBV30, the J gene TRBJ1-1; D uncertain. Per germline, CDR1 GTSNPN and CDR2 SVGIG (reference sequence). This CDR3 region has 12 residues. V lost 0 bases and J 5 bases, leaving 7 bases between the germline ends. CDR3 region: CAWSVLGTEAFF. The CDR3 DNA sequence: TGTGCCTGGAGTGTACTGGGAACTGAAGCTTTCTTT.

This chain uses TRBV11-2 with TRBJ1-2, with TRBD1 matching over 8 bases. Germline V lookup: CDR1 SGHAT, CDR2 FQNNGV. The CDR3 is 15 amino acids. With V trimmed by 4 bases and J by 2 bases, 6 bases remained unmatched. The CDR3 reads CASSYGTGVNYGYTF. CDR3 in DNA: TGTGCCAGCAGCTACGGGACAGGAGTAAACTATGGCTACACCTTC.

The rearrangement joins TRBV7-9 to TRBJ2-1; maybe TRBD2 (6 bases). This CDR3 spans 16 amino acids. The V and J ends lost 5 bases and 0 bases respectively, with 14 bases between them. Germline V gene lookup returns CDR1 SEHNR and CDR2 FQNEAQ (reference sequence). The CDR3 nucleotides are TGTGCCAGCAGCGTGGACCGGGAGAGCTCCTACAATGAGCAGTTCTTC. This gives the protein CASSVDRESSYNEQFF.

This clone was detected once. CDR3 loop: CASSWTSGSGSEQYF. In nucleotides, the CDR3 is TGTGCCAGCAGCTGGACTAGCGGGAGTGGTAGCGAGCAGTACTTC. The chain carries TRBV5-4 and TRBJ2-7, with TRBD2 matching over 13 bases. V was clipped by 3 bases and J by 6 bases; unmatched bases: 6. Germline V lookup: CDR1 SGHNT, CDR2 YYREEE (reference sequence). The CDR3 is 15 amino acids.

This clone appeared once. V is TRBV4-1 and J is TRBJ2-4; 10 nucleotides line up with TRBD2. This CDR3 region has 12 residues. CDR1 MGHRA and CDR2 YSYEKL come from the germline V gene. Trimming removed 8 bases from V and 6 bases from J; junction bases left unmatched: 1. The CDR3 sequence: CASASGGNIQYF. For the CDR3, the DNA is TGCGCCAGCGCTAGCGGGGGAAACATTCAGTACTTC.

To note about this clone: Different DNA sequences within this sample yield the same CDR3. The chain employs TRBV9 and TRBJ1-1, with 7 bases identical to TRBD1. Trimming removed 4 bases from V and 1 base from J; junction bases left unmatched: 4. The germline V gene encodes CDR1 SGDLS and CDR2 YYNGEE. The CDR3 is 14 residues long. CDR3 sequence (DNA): TGTGCCAGCAGCCCTTGGACAGGGAACACTGAAGCTTTCTTT. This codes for CASSPWTGNTEAFF.

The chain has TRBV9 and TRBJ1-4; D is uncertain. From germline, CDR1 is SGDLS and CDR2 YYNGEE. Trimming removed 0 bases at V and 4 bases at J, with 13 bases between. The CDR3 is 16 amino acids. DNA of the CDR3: TGTGCCAGCAGCGTAGGTCGAGGGCCCGATAATGAAAAACTGTTTTTT. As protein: CASSVGRGPDNEKLFF.

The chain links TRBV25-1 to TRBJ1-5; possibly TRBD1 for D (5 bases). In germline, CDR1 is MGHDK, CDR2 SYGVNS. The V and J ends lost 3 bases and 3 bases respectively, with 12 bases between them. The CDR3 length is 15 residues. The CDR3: CASSDGGLTNQPQHF. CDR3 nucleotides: TGTGCCAGCAGTGATGGGGGACTAACCAATCAGCCCCAGCATTTT.

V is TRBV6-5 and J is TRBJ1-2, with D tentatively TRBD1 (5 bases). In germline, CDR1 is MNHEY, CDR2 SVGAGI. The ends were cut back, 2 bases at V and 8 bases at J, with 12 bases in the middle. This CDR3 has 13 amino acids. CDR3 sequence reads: CASSYGAGGGYTF. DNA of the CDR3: TGTGCCAGCAGTTACGGGGCAGGTGGGGGCTACACCTTC.

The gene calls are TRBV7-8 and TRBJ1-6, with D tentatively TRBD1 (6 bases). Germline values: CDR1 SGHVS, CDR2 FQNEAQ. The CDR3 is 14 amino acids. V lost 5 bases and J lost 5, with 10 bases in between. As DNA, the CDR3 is TGTGCCAGCAGCCTGGGACAAAATAATTCACCCCTCCACTTT. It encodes CASSLGQNNSPLHF.

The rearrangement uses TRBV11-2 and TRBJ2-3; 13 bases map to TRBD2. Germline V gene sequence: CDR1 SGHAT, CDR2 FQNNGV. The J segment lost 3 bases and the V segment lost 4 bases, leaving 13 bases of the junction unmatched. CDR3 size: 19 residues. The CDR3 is CASSYGTPGLAGATDTQYF. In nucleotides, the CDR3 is TGTGCCAGCAGCTACGGGACTCCTGGACTAGCGGGAGCGACAGATACGCAGTATTTT.

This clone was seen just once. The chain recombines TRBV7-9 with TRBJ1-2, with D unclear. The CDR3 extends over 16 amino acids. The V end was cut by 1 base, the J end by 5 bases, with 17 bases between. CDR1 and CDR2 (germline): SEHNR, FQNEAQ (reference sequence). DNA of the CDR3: TGTGCCAGCAGCTTAGGGGAAGAGCTGAATTTATATGGCTACACCTTC. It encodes CASSLGEELNLYGYTF.

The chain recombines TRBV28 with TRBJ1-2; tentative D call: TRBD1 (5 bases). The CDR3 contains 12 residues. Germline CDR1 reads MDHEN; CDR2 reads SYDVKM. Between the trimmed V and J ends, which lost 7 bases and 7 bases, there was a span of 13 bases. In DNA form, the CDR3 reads TGTGCCAGCACCGGGACGAGGAGTGGCTACACCTTC. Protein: CASTGTRSGYTF.

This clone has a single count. In DNA form, the CDR3 reads TGCGCCAGCAGCTTTTCGACTAGCGGGGGTTCGAGCTCCTACAATGAGCAGTTCTTC. It translates to CASSFSTSGGSSSYNEQFF. The chain combines TRBV5-1 with TRBJ2-1, with 12 bases identical to TRBD2. The CDR3 has 19 amino acids. CDR1 SGHRS and CDR2 YFSETQ come from the germline V gene. Trimming removed 2 bases from V and 0 bases from J; junction bases left unmatched: 9. Full variable domain (missing parts from reference TRBV5-1 and TRBJ2-1): KAGVTQTPRYLIKTRGQQVTLSCSPISGHRSVSWYQQTPGQGLQFLFEYFSETQRNKGNFPGRFSGRQFSNSRSEMNVSTLELGDSALYLCASSFSTSGGSSSYNEQFFGPGTRLTVL.

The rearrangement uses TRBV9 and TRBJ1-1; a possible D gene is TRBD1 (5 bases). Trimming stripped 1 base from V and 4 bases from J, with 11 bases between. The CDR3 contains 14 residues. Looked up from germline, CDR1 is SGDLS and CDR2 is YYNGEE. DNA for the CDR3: TGTGCCAGCAGCGTATCAGGGTGGGCCACTGAAGCTTTCTTT. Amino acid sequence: CASSVSGWATEAFF.

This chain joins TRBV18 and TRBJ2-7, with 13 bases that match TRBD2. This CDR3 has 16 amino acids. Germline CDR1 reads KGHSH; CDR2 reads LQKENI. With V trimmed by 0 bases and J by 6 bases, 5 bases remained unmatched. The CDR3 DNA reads TGTGCCAGCTCACCACCGACTAGCGGGAGGTCGGGCGAGCAGTACTTC. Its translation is CASSPPTSGRSGEQYF. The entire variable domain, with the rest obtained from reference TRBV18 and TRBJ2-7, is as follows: NAGVMQNPRHLVRRRGQEARLRCSPMKGHSHVYWYRQLPEEGLKFMVYLQKENIIDESGMPKERFSAEFPKEGPSILRIQQVVRGDSAAYFCASSPPTSGRSGEQYFGPGTRLTVT.

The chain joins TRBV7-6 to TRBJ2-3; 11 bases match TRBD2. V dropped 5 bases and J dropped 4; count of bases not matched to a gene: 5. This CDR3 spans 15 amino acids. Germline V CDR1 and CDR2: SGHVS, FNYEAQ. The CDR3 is CASSVSGGASDTQYF. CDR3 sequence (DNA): TGTGCCAGCAGCGTTAGCGGGGGGGCCTCAGATACGCAGTATTTT.

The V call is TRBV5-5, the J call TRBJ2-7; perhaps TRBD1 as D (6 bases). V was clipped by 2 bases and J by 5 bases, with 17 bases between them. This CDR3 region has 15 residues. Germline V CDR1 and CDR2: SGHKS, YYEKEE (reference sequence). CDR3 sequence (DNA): TGTGCCAGCAGCTTTTTTGAGGGGGTAAAAAACGAGCAGTACTTC. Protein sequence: CASSFFEGVKNEQYF. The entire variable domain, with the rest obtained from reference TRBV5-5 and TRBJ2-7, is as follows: DAGVTQSPTHLIKTRGQQVTLRCSPISGHKSVSWYQQVLGQGPQFIFQYYEKEERGRGNFPDRFSARQFPNYSSELNVNALLLGDSALYLCASSFFEGVKNEQYFGPGTRLTVT.

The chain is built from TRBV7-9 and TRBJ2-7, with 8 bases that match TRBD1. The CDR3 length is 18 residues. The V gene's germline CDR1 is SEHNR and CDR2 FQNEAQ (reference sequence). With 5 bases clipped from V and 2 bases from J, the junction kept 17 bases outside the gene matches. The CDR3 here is CASSPSTADRGGTYEQYF. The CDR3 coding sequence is TGTGCCAGCAGCCCAAGTACGGCAGACAGGGGTGGAACCTACGAGCAGTACTTC.

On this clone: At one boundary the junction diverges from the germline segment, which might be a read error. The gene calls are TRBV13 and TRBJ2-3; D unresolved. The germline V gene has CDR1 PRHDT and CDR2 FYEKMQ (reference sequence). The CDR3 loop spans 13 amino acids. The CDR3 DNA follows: TGTGCCAGCAGCGTAGGTAGGGCAGATACGCAGTATTTT. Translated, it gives CASSVGRADTQYF.

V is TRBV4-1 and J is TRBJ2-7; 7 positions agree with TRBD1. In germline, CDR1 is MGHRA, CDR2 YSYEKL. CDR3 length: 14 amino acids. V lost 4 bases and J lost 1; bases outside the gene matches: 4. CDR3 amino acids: CASSRDSTSYEQYF. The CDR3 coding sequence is TGCGCCAGCAGCCGGGACAGCACTTCCTACGAGCAGTACTTC.